This T cell receptor (beta chain) derives from a study of blood T cell repertoires in COVID-19. Study summary: T cells, B-cell-depleted T cells, or PBMCs supplied cDNA or gDNA.

Source study methods: Reference gene primers were amplified, and this amplification served to estimate nucleated cell counts. Some clones are missing from TCRdb's copy, which holds only in-frame ones; the method was immunoSEQ multiplex PCR. V and J calls and clone size follow that table, whereas D and trimming were derived from the DNA. The sample lists 250,000 to 300,000 clones, nearly 90% occurring once. Participant ages covered about 18 to 95 years across 25 or so US areas. J was trimmed by 4 bases and V by 4 bases; bases with no gene match: 4. The CDR3 has 14 residues. Germline V gene lookup returns CDR1 MGHRA and CDR2 YSYEKL.

The sample was PBMCs or T cells enriched from blood (not recorded which). The genes are TRBV4-1 and TRBJ1-5, with 7 positions matching TRBD1. The clonotype comes from a woman aged 45-65 years who had been exposed to COVID-19. In DNA, the CDR3 is TGCGCCAGCAGCCTCCGACAGGGTAATCAGCCCCAGCATTTT. Translating it yields CASSLRQGNQPQHF.